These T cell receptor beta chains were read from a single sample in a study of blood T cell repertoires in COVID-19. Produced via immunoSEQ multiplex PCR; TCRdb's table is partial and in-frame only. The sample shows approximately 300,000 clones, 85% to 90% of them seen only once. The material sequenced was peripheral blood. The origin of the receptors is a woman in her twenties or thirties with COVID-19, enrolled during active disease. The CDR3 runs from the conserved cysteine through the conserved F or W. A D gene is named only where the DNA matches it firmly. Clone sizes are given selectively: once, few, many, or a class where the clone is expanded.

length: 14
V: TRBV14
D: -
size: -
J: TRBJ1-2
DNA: TGTGCCAGCAGCGGATCCGGGGGGGGCTATGGCTACACCTTC
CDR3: CASSGSGGGYGYTF

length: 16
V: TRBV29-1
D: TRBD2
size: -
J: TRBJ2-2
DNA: TGCAGCGCCTCCGGACTAGCGGGGGCCGCCACCGGGGAGCTGTTTTTT
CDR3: CSASGLAGAATGELFF

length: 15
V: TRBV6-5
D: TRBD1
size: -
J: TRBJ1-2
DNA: TGTGCCAGCAGTTGGGACAGACAAATTGCCTATGGCTACACCTTC
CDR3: CASSWDRQIAYGYTF

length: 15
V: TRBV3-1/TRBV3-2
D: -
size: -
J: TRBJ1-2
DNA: TGTGCCAGCAGCCAATCGGACACCCGGGGGGGTGGCTACACCTTC
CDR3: CASSQSDTRGGGYTF

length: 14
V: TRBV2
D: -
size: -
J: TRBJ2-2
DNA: TGTGCCAGCAGCCGTTTGAGAGACACCGGGGAGCTGTTTTTT
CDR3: CASSRLRDTGELFF

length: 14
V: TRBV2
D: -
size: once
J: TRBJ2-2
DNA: TGTGCCAGCAACGGGGGATCGAACACCGGGGAGCTGTTTTTT
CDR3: CASNGGSNTGELFF

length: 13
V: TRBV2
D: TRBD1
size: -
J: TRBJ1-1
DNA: TGTGCCAGCAACCGGGACAGCCGAAAATTGTCTTTCTTT
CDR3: CASNRDSRKLSFF

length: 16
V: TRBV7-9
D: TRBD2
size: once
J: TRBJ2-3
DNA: TGTGCCAGCAGCTTCGCGGGGACTAGCAGCACAGATACGCAGTATTTT
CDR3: CASSFAGTSSTDTQYF

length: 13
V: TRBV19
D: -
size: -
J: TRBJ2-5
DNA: TGTGCCAGTAGCCGTAGCGACCAAGAGACCCAGTACTTC
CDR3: CASSRSDQETQYF

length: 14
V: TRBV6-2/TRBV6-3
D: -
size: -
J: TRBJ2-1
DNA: TGTGCCAGCAGTCCCAGCCGGGACACGGGTGAGCAGTTCTTC
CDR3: CASSPSRDTGEQFF

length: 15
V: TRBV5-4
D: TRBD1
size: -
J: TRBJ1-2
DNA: TGTGCCAGCAGCTTACGTGGACAGGGAGTCTATGGCTACACCTTC
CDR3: CASSLRGQGVYGYTF

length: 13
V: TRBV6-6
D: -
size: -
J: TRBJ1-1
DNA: TGTGCCAGCAGTCTCCAGGGTAACACTGAAGCTTTCTTT
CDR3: CASSLQGNTEAFF

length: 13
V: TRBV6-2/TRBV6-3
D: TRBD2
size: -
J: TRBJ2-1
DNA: TGTGCCAGCAGCCCGGTACTAGCGACCGAGCAGTTCTTC
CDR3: CASSPVLATEQFF

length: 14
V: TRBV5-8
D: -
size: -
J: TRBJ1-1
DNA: TGTGCCAGCAGGTCCGACGCAGGGTCCACTGAAGCTTTCTTT
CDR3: CASRSDAGSTEAFF

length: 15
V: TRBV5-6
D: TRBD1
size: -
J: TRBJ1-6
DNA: TGTGCCAGCAGCTCTCGGACAGGGCCAACTTCACCCCTCCACTTT
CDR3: CASSSRTGPTSPLHF

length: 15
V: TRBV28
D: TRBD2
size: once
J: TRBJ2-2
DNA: TGTGCCAGCAGTTTAGGCGGGGGGCACACCGGGGAGCTGTTTTTT
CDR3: CASSLGGGHTGELFF

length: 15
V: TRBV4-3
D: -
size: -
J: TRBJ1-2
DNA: TGCGCCAGCAGCCAAGATCGAGACTCGAATTATGGCTACACCTTC
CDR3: CASSQDRDSNYGYTF

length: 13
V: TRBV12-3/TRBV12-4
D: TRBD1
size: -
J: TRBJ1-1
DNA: TGTGCCAGCAGTGATACAGGGGGCACTGAAGCTTTCTTT
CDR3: CASSDTGGTEAFF

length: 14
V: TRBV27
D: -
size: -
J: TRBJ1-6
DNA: TGTGCCAGCAGGGTTTATTCGAGAGGTTCACCCCTCCACTTT
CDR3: CASRVYSRGSPLHF

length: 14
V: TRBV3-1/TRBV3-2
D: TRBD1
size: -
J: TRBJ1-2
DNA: TGTGCCAGCAGCCAAGGGACAGGGAGCTATGGCTACACCTTC
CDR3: CASSQGTGSYGYTF

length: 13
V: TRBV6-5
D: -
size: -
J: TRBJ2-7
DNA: TGTGCCAGCACGTATCCGCCCGGGTACGAGCAGTACTTC
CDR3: CASTYPPGYEQYF

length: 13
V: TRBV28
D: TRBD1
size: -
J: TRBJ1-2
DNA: TGTGCCAGCAGCCTCGGGACAGTCTATGGCTACACCTTC
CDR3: CASSLGTVYGYTF